Presented here are 18 T cell receptor beta chains from one specimen sequenced in a study of blood T cells in healthy people across ages. The authors ran a second PCR of 7 to 11 cycles using a sample-barcoded 5' primer and a J-beta primer mix. Via MiXCR, TCRdb re-called the 5' RACE reads, giving one row per CDR3 protein. The sample carries about 760,000 distinct CDR3 sequences, roughly 56% recorded once. Specimen: blood. The receptors were gathered from a man aged 35 to 55 in good health.

The chain joins TRBV20-1 to TRBJ2-3; 11 bases align to TRBD1. V was clipped by 6 bases and J by 4 bases; unmatched bases: 3. This CDR3 has 13 residues. Looked up from germline, CDR1 is DFQATT and CDR2 is SNEGSKA (reference sequence). The CDR3 protein is CSAGQGDPDTQYF. For the CDR3, the DNA is TGCAGTGCGGGACAGGGGGACCCAGATACGCAGTATTTT.

The chain carries TRBV6-1 and TRBJ2-1, with TRBD1 matching over 10 bases. This CDR3 is 15 amino acids long. Germline lookup yields CDR1 MNHNS and CDR2 SASEGT. Trimming cost V 10 bases and J 15 bases; bases outside gene matches: 21. CDR3 in DNA: TGTGCCACCACCAACCCGGGACAGGGGATATGGGATCCGTTCTTC. Translation gives CATTNPGQGIWDPFF.

This clonotype was observed a few times. V usage is TRBV27 and J usage is TRBJ2-4; no firm D call. The J call is uncertain, as TRBJ2-7 better fits the DNA end. This CDR3 comprises 13 residues. Germline V lookup: CDR1 MNHEY, CDR2 SMNVEV (reference sequence). CDR3 amino acids: CASSSLPSYEQYF. The CDR3 nucleotides are TGTGCCAGCAGTTCGCTCCCTTCCTACGAGCAGTACTTC.

The V and J genes are TRBV20-1 and TRBJ2-6, with D unclear. The CDR3 runs to 13 residues. CDR1 is DFQATT and CDR2 is SNEGSKA in the germline V gene (reference sequence). Trimming pared 0 bases from V and 1 base from J, leaving 1 base between. This CDR3 is CSARESGANVLTF. In nucleotides, the CDR3 is TGCAGTGCTAGAGAATCTGGGGCCAACGTCCTGACTTTC.

The sample holds a few counts of this clonotype. The chain couples TRBV7-3 to TRBJ2-4; D not certain. The CDR3 is 16 residues long. V was shortened by 3 bases and J by 1 base, with 13 bases between the two germline ends. Looked up from germline, CDR1 is SGHTA and CDR2 is FQGTGA. The DNA of the CDR3 is TGTGCCAGCAGCTTCGAAGGATTAGTCGCCAAAAACATTCAGTACTTC. Its translation is CASSFEGLVAKNIQYF.

The rearrangement links TRBV10-3 to TRBJ1-4; no clear D. Trimming left V 3 bases short and J 1 base short, with 12 bases between. The CDR3 sequence is 16 residues long. Germline CDR1 is ENHRY and CDR2 is SYGVKD. CDR3: CAISDGRRLTNEKLFF. The CDR3 nucleotides are TGTGCCATCAGTGACGGCCGACGACTAACTAATGAAAAACTGTTTTTT.

This sequence joins TRBV7-9 and TRBJ1-1; D is uncertain. V gave up 10 bases and J gave up 6 bases, with 12 bases separating them. The CDR3 extends over 11 amino acids. The germline CDR1 and CDR2 sequences are SEHNR and FQNEAQ (reference sequence). The CDR3 loop is CATSLPPEAFF. The CDR3 coding sequence is TGTGCCACCTCCCTCCCCCCTGAAGCTTTCTTT.

V and J are TRBV7-4 and TRBJ2-5; 9 bases match TRBD1. Germline V gene lookup returns CDR1 SGHVT and CDR2 SQSDAQ. Germline trimming cut 2 bases from V and 1 base from J; bases unmatched to any gene: 11. The CDR3 extends over 18 amino acids. DNA of the CDR3: TGTGCCAGCAGCTTACTTCCTATACACAGGGGGCGCCAAGAGACCCAGTACTTC. This gives the protein CASSLLPIHRGRQETQYF.

The chain uses TRBV29-1 and TRBJ2-7; D is undetermined. Germline V gene data show CDR1 as SQVTM and CDR2 as ANQGSEA. This CDR3 is built from 12 residues. V dropped 1 base and J dropped 2 bases, with 6 bases sitting between them. The CDR3 loop is CSVEVRTYEQYF. CDR3 sequence (DNA): TGCAGCGTTGAAGTCCGGACCTACGAGCAGTACTTC.

The gene calls are TRBV20-1 and TRBJ2-7; perhaps TRBD2 as D (5 bases). Germline V gene sequence: CDR1 DFQATT, CDR2 SNEGSKA (reference sequence). This CDR3 region has 14 residues. Deletions cut 3 bases from V and 3 bases from J, with 15 bases between. The CDR3 region has the DNA TGCAGTGCTAGGGACTCTGTAGCAGGCTACGAGCAGTACTTC. Its translation: CSARDSVAGYEQYF.

In its sample, this clonotype was seen a few times. V is TRBV6-5 and J is TRBJ2-1; 7 nucleotides line up with TRBD1. V was pared by 6 bases and J by 2 bases, with 7 bases of the junction left unmatched. Germline CDR1 and CDR2: MNHEY and SVGAGI. CDR3 length: 15 residues. The CDR3 DNA follows: TGTGCCAGCAGGTCCCACGGGACAGCCTACAATGAGCAGTTCTTC. Its protein is CASRSHGTAYNEQFF.

In this sample, this clonotype turned up a few times. This chain uses TRBV6-6 with TRBJ2-6; no reliable D call. Germline CDR1 and CDR2: MNHNY and SVGAGI (reference sequence). The CDR3 runs to 14 residues. With 6 bases removed from V and 1 base from J, the gap between germline ends came to 7 bases. The CDR3 coding sequence is TGTGCCAGCAGATTACGGTCTGGGGCCAACGTCCTGACTTTC. As protein: CASRLRSGANVLTF.

CDR3 sequence (DNA): TGCAGTGCTATTCCGGGACTTCATAAAGAGACCCAGTACTTC. This encodes CSAIPGLHKETQYF. This sequence joins TRBV20-1 and TRBJ2-5, with D perhaps TRBD2 (6 bases). Germline V gene data show CDR1 as DFQATT and CDR2 as SNEGSKA (reference sequence). The CDR3 runs 14 residues. V lost 4 bases to trimming and J lost 3 bases, with 15 bases between them.

V gene TRBV27 combines with J gene TRBJ1-1; weak D call: TRBD1 (5 bases). Per the germline V gene, CDR1 is MNHEY and CDR2 is SMNVEV (reference sequence). V was pared by 0 bases and J by 1 base, with 12 bases between. The CDR3 is 16 amino acids. The CDR3: CASSLSVPGKNTEAFF. The CDR3, as DNA: TGTGCCAGCAGTTTATCAGTCCCAGGGAAGAACACTGAAGCTTTCTTT.

This clonotype was detected a few times. The V and J genes are TRBV7-2 and TRBJ2-5, with D unresolved. From germline, CDR1 is SGHTA and CDR2 FQGNSA. The CDR3 loop spans 16 amino acids. Trimming took 5 bases from V and 3 from J, leaving 19 bases between them. The CDR3 DNA follows: TGTGCCAGCAGCCAAGAACAACACCACGACGAAGAGACCCAGTACTTC. Protein sequence: CASSQEQHHDEETQYF.

This chain connects TRBV6-5 to TRBJ2-3; possible D gene TRBD1, 6 bases. The length of the CDR3 is 12 residues. Germline V gene data show CDR1 as MNHEY and CDR2 as SVGAGI. CDR3 bases: TGTGAGCCGGGACAATACACAGATACGCAGTATTTT. Translating it yields CEPGQYTDTQYF.

The chain has TRBV7-9 and TRBJ2-7, with TRBD2 identical over 13 bases. Germline assignment: CDR1 SEHNR and CDR2 FQNEAQ (reference sequence). CDR3 size: 16 residues. The V segment lost 5 bases and the J segment 5 bases; nucleotides outside the gene matches: 9. The CDR3 region has the DNA TGTGCCAGCAGCCCGACCACTAGCGGGAGGGTCCACGAGCAGTACTTC. Protein product: CASSPTTSGRVHEQYF. The variable domain in full, with the rest retrieved from reference TRBV7-9 and TRBJ2-7, is DTGVSQNPRHKITKRGQNVTFRCDPISEHNRLYWYRQTLGQGPEFLTYFQNEAQLEKSRLLSDRFSAERPKGSFSTLEIQRTEQGDSAMYLCASSPTTSGRVHEQYFGPGTRLTVT.

This clonotype came up once. V is TRBV28 and J is TRBJ2-1; TRBD2 matches at 10 bases. With 9 bases clipped from V and 8 bases from J, the junction kept 10 bases outside the gene matches. Looked up from germline, CDR1 is MDHEN and CDR2 is SYDVKM. This CDR3 has 14 amino acids. The DNA for the CDR3 is TGTGCCAGTTGGCTAGCGGGGGCGGTAGATGAGCAGTTCTTC. Translated, it gives CASWLAGAVDEQFF. The full variable domain, rest sourced from reference TRBV28 and TRBJ2-1, is DVKVTQSSRYLVKRTGEKVFLECVQDMDHENMFWYRQDPGLGLRLIYFSYDVKMKEKGDIPEGYSVSREKKERFSLILESASTNQTSMYLCASWLAGAVDEQFFGPGTRLTVL.